Shown below are 32 T cell receptor beta chains from a single sample sequenced in a study of identical twins. TCRdb used MiXCR to reprocess the 5' RACE reads, holding one entry per CDR3 protein. The table has 1.5 million to 2 million distinct CDR3 sequences, around 29% seen once. Sample: cord blood. Receptors were obtained from a newborn girl in good health.

This clonotype was counted between two and nine times. The rearrangement uses TRBV6-2 or TRBV6-3 and TRBJ2-7, with 12 bases identical to TRBD2. The germline CDR1 and CDR2 sequences are MNHEY and SVGEGT. The length of the CDR3 is 18 residues. V shed 6 bases and J 6 bases; nucleotides not matched to a gene: 18. The CDR3 sequence: CASRGKWTSGVLGSEQYF. The CDR3 bases are TGTGCCAGCAGAGGAAAGTGGACTAGCGGGGTGTTGGGGAGCGAGCAGTACTTC.

This clonotype showed up just a few times. The chain uses TRBV3-1 and TRBJ1-2; D is undetermined. The ends were cut back, 4 bases at V and 5 bases at J, with 11 bases in the middle. The CDR3 is 13 residues long. Germline values: CDR1 LGHDT, CDR2 YNNKEL (reference sequence). CDR3 protein: CASSPAGRYGYTF. In DNA, the CDR3 is TGTGCCAGCAGCCCCGCCGGCCGGTATGGCTACACCTTC.

A note on this clonotype: A junction end diverges from the germline sequence, so it may reflect a read error. The V and J genes are TRBV20-1 and TRBJ1-5, with a weak D call TRBD1 (5 bases). CDR3 length: 16 residues. From germline, CDR1 is DFQATT and CDR2 SNEGSKA (reference sequence). In DNA, the CDR3 is TGCAGTCCTAGTCGTCCCGGAAAGAGACAGAATCAGCCCCAGCATTTT. It is translated as CSPSRPGKRQNQPQHF.

With regard to this clonotype: No conserved phenylalanine or tryptophan ends this CDR3, so it is likely a read error. V is TRBV2 and J is TRBJ1-1, with D tentatively TRBD1 (5 bases). The CDR3 is 13 amino acids. CDR1 SNHLY and CDR2 FYNNEI come from the germline V gene. The ends were cut back, 4 bases at V and 5 bases at J, with 11 bases in the middle. CDR3 nucleotide sequence: TGTGCCAGCAGTGGGACATCCTGGACTGAAGCTTTCCTT. It translates to CASSGTSWTEAFL.

This clonotype was counted a few times. J is TRBJ1-6 and V is TRBV7-2; a possible D gene is TRBD1 (6 bases). The V and J ends lost 2 bases and 0 bases respectively, with 20 bases between them. The CDR3 loop spans 20 amino acids. Germline V gives CDR1 SGHTA, CDR2 FQGNSA. The CDR3 DNA follows: TGTGCCAGCAGCTTATCAACAGGGCCCAGCTCCAGCTCCTATAATTCACCCCTCCACTTT. Its protein is CASSLSTGPSSSSYNSPLHF.

The chain recombines TRBV6-5 with TRBJ2-5, with a weak D call TRBD2 (6 bases). The CDR3 spans 17 residues. V lost 0 bases, J lost 2 bases, and 16 bases lay in between. Germline V gene sequence: CDR1 MNHEY, CDR2 SVGAGI. The chain's CDR3 is CASSYSRASERQETQYF. The CDR3 nucleotides are TGTGCCAGCAGTTACTCGAGGGCTAGCGAAAGGCAAGAGACCCAGTACTTC.

J is TRBJ1-2 and V is TRBV11-2; D is possibly TRBD1 (5 bases). The CDR3 sequence is 13 residues long. V was shortened by 0 bases and J by 8 bases, with 10 bases between the two germline ends. Germline V CDR1 and CDR2: SGHAT, FQNNGV. CDR3 nucleotide sequence: TGTGCCAGCAGCTTAGATCTGAACAGGGGCTACACCTTC. It codes for CASSLDLNRGYTF.

This sequence joins TRBV24-1 and TRBJ2-1; D is undetermined. This CDR3 is built from 12 residues. CDR1 and CDR2 from the germline V gene are KGHDR and SFDVKD. V lost 3 bases to trimming and J lost 16 bases, with 15 bases between them. This CDR3 is CATSDRMQHQFF. The CDR3 nucleotides are TGTGCCACCAGTGATAGGATGCAGCATCAATTCTTC.

J is TRBJ2-5 and V is TRBV7-2; TRBD2 agrees at 8 bases. The CDR3 length is 17 residues. Germline V gene lookup returns CDR1 SGHTA and CDR2 FQGNSA. V dropped 0 bases and J dropped 11; count of bases not matched to a gene: 17. The CDR3 protein is CASSLALVRGALNEQYF. Written as DNA, the CDR3 is TGTGCCAGCAGCTTAGCGCTTGTGCGGGGGGCACTCAATGAGCAGTACTTC.

The sample holds a few counts of this clonotype. The chain couples TRBV28 to TRBJ2-5; tentative D call: TRBD2 (5 bases). The CDR3 totals 14 residues. CDR1 MDHEN and CDR2 SYDVKM come from the germline V gene. The V end was cut by 6 bases, the J end by 2 bases, with 13 bases between. CDR3 bases: TGTGCCAGCAGCCCACCCGGGGAACAAGAGACCCAGTACTTC. Translating it yields CASSPPGEQETQYF.

The V gene is TRBV27, the J gene TRBJ2-1; 16 bases align to TRBD2. The CDR3 contains 18 residues. Germline V gene lookup returns CDR1 MNHEY and CDR2 SMNVEV (reference sequence). V trimming: 3 bases; J trimming: 13 bases; junction bases outside the gene matches: 15. CDR3 in amino acids: CASSFAGTSGRAGETQFF. CDR3 nucleotide sequence: TGTGCCAGCAGTTTTGCCGGGACTAGCGGGAGGGCCGGAGAGACCCAGTTCTTC.

This clonotype was seen more than once but under ten times. The CDR3: CASNRGDQPQHF. In DNA form, the CDR3 reads TGTGCCAGCAACAGGGGTGATCAGCCCCAGCATTTT. The chain carries TRBV28 and TRBJ1-5; 7 bases map to TRBD1. V trimming: 7 bases; J trimming: 5 bases; junction bases outside the gene matches: 2. There are 12 residues in the CDR3. Looked up from germline, CDR1 is MDHEN and CDR2 is SYDVKM.

V is TRBV6-1 and J is TRBJ2-4; the match to TRBD1 covers 8 bases. Unmatched junction bases numbered 6, after V lost 4 bases and J lost 1 base. Germline CDR1 and CDR2: MNHNS and SASEGT. The CDR3 contains 16 residues. The CDR3 DNA sequence: TGTGCCAGCAGTGGAACGGACAGGGCTGCCAAAAACATTCAGTACTTC. Encoded protein: CASSGTDRAAKNIQYF.

In its sample, this clonotype was seen many times. This chain uses TRBV12-3 or TRBV12-4 with TRBJ1-2; the match to TRBD1 covers 8 bases. J gave up 4 bases and V 7 bases, and 8 bases lay outside the gene matches. This CDR3 region has 14 residues. The CDR3 spells CASTHRGTIYGYTF. Here the CDR3 DNA reads TGTGCCAGCACCCACAGGGGGACTATCTATGGCTACACCTTC.

V is TRBV12-3 or TRBV12-4 and J is TRBJ2-3, with TRBD2 matching 9 bases. This CDR3 has 16 amino acids. With 6 bases clipped from V and 1 base from J, the junction kept 8 bases outside the gene matches. This chain's CDR3 is CASRISSGVGTDTQYF. Here the CDR3 DNA reads TGTGCCAGCAGGATTTCTAGCGGGGTAGGCACAGATACGCAGTATTTT.

This clonotype appeared many times. The chain couples TRBV7-9 to TRBJ2-1; 7 bases match TRBD2. The CDR3 consists of 15 residues. V gave up 5 bases and J gave up 4 bases; unmatched junction bases: 8. Germline CDR1 reads SEHNR; CDR2 reads FQNEAQ (reference sequence). The CDR3 protein is CASSPRTSTYNEQFF. The CDR3 DNA is TGTGCCAGCAGCCCCAGGACTAGTACATACAATGAGCAGTTCTTC. Drawing the rest from reference TRBV7-9 and TRBJ2-1, the complete variable domain is DTGVSQNPRHKITKRGQNVTFRCDPISEHNRLYWYRQTLGQGPEFLTYFQNEAQLEKSRLLSDRFSAERPKGSFSTLEIQRTEQGDSAMYLCASSPRTSTYNEQFFGPGTRLTVL.

This chain uses TRBV4-1 with TRBJ2-3; tentatively, D is TRBD1 (6 bases). The CDR3 is 16 residues long. Germline CDR1 and CDR2: MGHRA and YSYEKL. With 3 bases removed from V and 1 base from J, the gap between germline ends came to 14 bases. The CDR3 nucleotides read TGCGCCAGCAGCCACCCGTCAGGGGTGGGCACAGATACGCAGTATTTT. Its protein product is CASSHPSGVGTDTQYF.

There are many counts of this clonotype. The genes are TRBV2 and TRBJ1-2; 8 nucleotides align to TRBD1. J lost 4 bases, V lost 6 bases, and 1 base had no gene match. Germline assignment: CDR1 SNHLY and CDR2 FYNNEI. This CDR3 is 12 amino acids long. DNA of the CDR3: TGTGCCAGCAGGGACAGGGTCTATGGCTACACCTTC. Protein: CASRDRVYGYTF.

The CDR3 nucleotides are TGTGCCAGCAGCCTCTCCGGGACGCCTCAGTACGAGCAGTACTTC. Translated, it gives CASSLSGTPQYEQYF. V is TRBV4-2 and J is TRBJ2-7; D is possibly TRBD1 or TRBD2 (5 bases each). From germline, CDR1 is LGHNA and CDR2 YNFKEQ. V was cut by 4 bases and J by 4 bases, with 17 bases left in between. The CDR3 spans 15 residues.

This chain uses TRBV4-2 with TRBJ2-1; TRBD2 aligns across 9 bases. V shed 0 bases, J shed 6 bases, and the junction held 9 bases outside the gene matches. CDR1 and CDR2 (germline): LGHNA, YNFKEQ. This CDR3 is built from 17 residues. CDR3 region: CASSQEFRRGGLNEQFF. The CDR3 DNA sequence: TGTGCCAGCAGCCAAGAATTTCGGCGGGGGGGCCTCAATGAGCAGTTCTTC.

This clonotype was counted only a few times. This chain uses TRBV7-2 with TRBJ1-4; D gene ambiguous. The germline gives CDR1 SGHTA, CDR2 FQGNSA. V dropped 4 bases and J dropped 0 bases, with 9 bases sitting between them. CDR3 size: 15 residues. The CDR3 coding sequence is TGTGCCAGCAGCTGGGGAGCCACAACTAATGAAAAACTGTTTTTT. It specifies CASSWGATTNEKLFF.

In DNA, the CDR3 is TGCAGTGCAAGAAGGGGGGACGACACTGAAGCTTTCTTT. This translates into CSARRGDDTEAFF. The V gene is TRBV20-1, the J gene TRBJ1-1; D is perhaps TRBD1 (6 bases). Trimming removed 6 bases from V and 3 bases from J, with 14 bases in between. The CDR3 is 13 amino acids. Germline V lookup: CDR1 DFQATT, CDR2 SNEGSKA (reference sequence).

CDR3 DNA: TGTGCCATCAGTGAGTTCGGGCGGCAGCCCCAGCATTTT. Encoded protein: CAISEFGRQPQHF. V usage is TRBV10-3 and J usage is TRBJ1-5; D not resolved. Germline CDR1 and CDR2: ENHRY and SYGVKD. Trimming removed 1 base at V and 7 bases at J, with 8 bases between. The CDR3 spans 13 residues.

The chain joins TRBV27 to TRBJ1-6; no clear D gene. Between the trimmed V and J ends, which lost 6 bases and 7 bases, there was a span of 13 bases. The CDR3 covers 14 residues. Germline values: CDR1 MNHEY, CDR2 SMNVEV (reference sequence). The CDR3 region is CASRRSTGNSPLHF. Written as DNA, the CDR3 is TGTGCCAGCAGGCGTTCGACGGGAAATTCACCCCTCCACTTT.

There are a few counts of this clonotype. The chain carries TRBV4-2 and TRBJ2-7, with a possible D match to TRBD2 (6 bases). In germline, CDR1 is LGHNA, CDR2 YNFKEQ. Trimming cost V 0 bases and J 0 bases, with 12 bases left between them. CDR3 length: 16 amino acids. CDR3 nucleotide sequence: TGTGCCAGCAGCCAAGATATCCTAGCGAGCTCCTACGAGCAGTACTTC. It encodes CASSQDILASSYEQYF.

This clonotype was seen many times. This chain connects TRBV29-1 to TRBJ2-4, with 9 bases fitting TRBD2. CDR3 size: 14 residues. Germline V gene lookup returns CDR1 SQVTM and CDR2 ANQGSEA. The J segment lost 3 bases and the V segment lost 4 bases, leaving 4 bases of the junction unmatched. For the CDR3, the DNA is TGCAGCGTTGCTGCGGGAGGGGTCAAAAACATTCAGTACTTC. This encodes CSVAAGGVKNIQYF.

The V and J genes are TRBV20-1 and TRBJ2-1, with D perhaps matching TRBD1 (5 bases). Germline lookup yields CDR1 DFQATT and CDR2 SNEGSKA (reference sequence). V gave up 3 bases and J gave up 2 bases, with 11 bases separating them. The CDR3 extends over 14 amino acids. The CDR3 is CSASWRTTYNEQFF. In DNA, the CDR3 is TGCAGTGCTAGTTGGCGGACAACCTACAATGAGCAGTTCTTC.

This clonotype was recorded a few times. The rearrangement joins TRBV7-2 to TRBJ2-3; perhaps D is TRBD1 or TRBD2 (5 bases each). V was cut by 1 base and J by 4 bases, with 12 bases left in between. This CDR3 is 15 amino acids long. CDR1 and CDR2 from the germline V gene are SGHTA and FQGNSA. CDR3 nucleotides: TGTGCCAGCAGCTTAGAGTCGGGGACGGCAGATACGCAGTATTTT. It codes for CASSLESGTADTQYF.

This clonotype was counted only a few times. This chain joins TRBV12-3 or TRBV12-4 and TRBJ2-2, with 7 bases matching TRBD1. The CDR3 runs 13 residues. The junction had 3 bases not matched to a gene; V was cut back by 5 bases and J by 6 bases. The CDR3 protein is CASSPDRAGELFF. CDR3 DNA: TGTGCCAGCAGTCCAGACAGGGCCGGGGAGCTGTTTTTT.

The chain couples TRBV11-2 to TRBJ2-3; the D is unclear. With 5 bases removed from V and 7 bases from J, the gap between germline ends came to 19 bases. Per the germline V gene, CDR1 is SGHAT and CDR2 is FQNNGV. The CDR3 has 15 amino acids. This CDR3 is CASSRIKRQINTQYF. CDR3 nucleotide sequence: TGTGCCAGCAGCCGAATCAAGCGTCAAATAAATACGCAGTATTTT.

This clonotype showed up just a few times. The chain joins TRBV7-2 to TRBJ2-1; 7 bases are a match to TRBD2. V shed 4 bases, J shed 3 bases, and the junction held 6 bases outside the gene matches. The length of the CDR3 is 15 residues. CDR1 SGHTA and CDR2 FQGNSA come from the germline V gene. The CDR3 reads CASSSYWTSYNEQFF. Written as DNA, the CDR3 is TGTGCCAGCAGCTCCTACTGGACTAGCTACAATGAGCAGTTCTTC.

The rearrangement uses TRBV29-1 and TRBJ1-3; 7 bases match TRBD1. V was pared by 4 bases and J by 4 bases, with 7 bases of the junction left unmatched. The CDR3 totals 14 residues. From germline, CDR1 is SQVTM and CDR2 ANQGSEA. CDR3 sequence reads: CSVGPTGTGNTIYF. The CDR3 bases are TGCAGCGTTGGTCCGACAGGGACGGGAAACACCATATATTTT.